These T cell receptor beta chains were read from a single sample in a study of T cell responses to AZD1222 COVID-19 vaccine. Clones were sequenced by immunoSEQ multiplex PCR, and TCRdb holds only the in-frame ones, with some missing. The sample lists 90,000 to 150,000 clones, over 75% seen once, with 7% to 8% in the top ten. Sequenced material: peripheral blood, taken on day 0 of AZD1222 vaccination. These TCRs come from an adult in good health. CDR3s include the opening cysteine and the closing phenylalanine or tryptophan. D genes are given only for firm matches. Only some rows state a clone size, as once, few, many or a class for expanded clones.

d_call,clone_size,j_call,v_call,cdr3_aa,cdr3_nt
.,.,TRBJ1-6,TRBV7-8,CASSLSTGGSSYNSPLHF,TGTGCCAGCAGCCTCTCCACCGGGGGGAGCTCCTATAATTCACCCCTCCACTTT
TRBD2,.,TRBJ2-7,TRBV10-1,CASRGLADHEQYF,TGCGCCAGCAGAGGACTAGCGGACCACGAGCAGTACTTC
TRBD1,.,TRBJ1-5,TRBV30,CAWSSDRSNQPQHF,TGTGCCTGGAGCTCGGACAGGAGCAATCAGCCCCAGCATTTT
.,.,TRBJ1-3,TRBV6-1,CASSIQGAGNTIYF,TGTGCCAGCAGTATACAGGGAGCTGGAAACACCATATATTTT
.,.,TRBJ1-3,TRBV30,CASTPGGNTIYF,TGTGCCTCTACCCCCGGTGGAAACACCATATATTTT
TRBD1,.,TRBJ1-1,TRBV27,CASSPRQGAGTEAFF,TGTGCCAGCAGTCCAAGACAGGGGGCTGGGACTGAAGCTTTCTTT
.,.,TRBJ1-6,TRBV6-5,CAIPAGGGDNSPLHF,TGTGCCATACCAGCGGGGGGTGGAGATAATTCACCCCTCCACTTT
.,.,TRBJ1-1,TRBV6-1,CASSGTPTEAFF,TGTGCCAGCAGTGGGACACCAACTGAAGCTTTCTTT
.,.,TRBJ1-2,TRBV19,CASRRGHLRRDYGYTF,TGTGCCAGTAGACGAGGACACCTCCGTCGAGACTATGGCTACACCTTC
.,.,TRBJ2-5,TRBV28,CASNDVAETQYF,TGTGCCAGCAACGATGTCGCCGAGACCCAGTACTTC
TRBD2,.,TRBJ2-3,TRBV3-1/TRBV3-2,CASSQDTSGRPGDTQYF,TGTGCCAGCAGCCAAGATACCAGCGGGAGGCCAGGGGATACGCAGTATTTT
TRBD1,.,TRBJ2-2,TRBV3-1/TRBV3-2,CASGQETGVGTGELFF,TGTGCCAGCGGCCAAGAAACAGGGGTCGGAACCGGGGAGCTGTTTTTT
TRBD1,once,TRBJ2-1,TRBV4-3,CASSHEGVGTGADNEQFF,TGCGCCAGCAGCCATGAAGGAGTTGGGACAGGGGCCGACAATGAGCAGTTCTTC
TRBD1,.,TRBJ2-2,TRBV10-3,CAGSRTGNTGELFF,TGTGCCGGCTCACGGACAGGGAACACCGGGGAGCTGTTTTTT
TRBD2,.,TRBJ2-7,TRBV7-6,CASSPQPRLAGGFSYEQYF,TGTGCCAGCAGCCCCCAGCCCCGACTAGCGGGGGGATTTTCCTACGAGCAGTACTTC
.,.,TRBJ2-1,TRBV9,CASSVWGSLSNEQFF,TGTGCCAGCAGCGTATGGGGCAGCCTGTCCAATGAGCAGTTCTTC
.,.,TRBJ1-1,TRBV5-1,CASSGRGEAFF,TGCGCCAGCAGCGGTAGGGGTGAAGCTTTCTTT
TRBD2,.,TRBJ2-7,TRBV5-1,CASSDLRGGNEQYF,TGCGCCAGCAGCGACCTTCGCGGGGGAAACGAGCAGTACTTC
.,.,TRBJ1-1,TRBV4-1,CASSQTRTVNTEAFF,TGCGCCAGCAGCCAAACCAGGACAGTGAACACTGAAGCTTTCTTT
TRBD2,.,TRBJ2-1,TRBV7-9,CASSPPGGGYNEQFF,TGTGCCAGCAGCCCACCGGGGGGAGGCTACAATGAGCAGTTCTTC
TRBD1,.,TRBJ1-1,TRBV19,CASSMRGGVRTEAFF,TGTGCCAGTAGTATGAGAGGGGGCGTGCGCACTGAAGCTTTCTTT
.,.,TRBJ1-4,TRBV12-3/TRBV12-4,CASSLGRVEKLFF,TGTGCCAGCAGTCTAGGGAGGGTTGAAAAACTGTTTTTT
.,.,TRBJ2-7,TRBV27,CASSLGGQGIYEQYF,TGTGCCAGCAGTTTAGGGGGACAAGGGATATACGAGCAGTACTTC
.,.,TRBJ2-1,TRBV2,CASSSTEMSYNEQFF,TGTGCCAGCAGTTCGACAGAAATGTCCTACAATGAGCAGTTCTTC
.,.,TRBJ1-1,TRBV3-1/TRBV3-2,CASSRDATGSTEAFF,TGTGCCAGCAGCCGGGACGCAACCGGCAGCACTGAAGCTTTCTTT
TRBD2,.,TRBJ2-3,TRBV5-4,CASSLERGGAGGLADTQYF,TGTGCCAGCAGTTTGGAGAGAGGAGGGGCGGGAGGACTGGCAGATACGCAGTATTTT
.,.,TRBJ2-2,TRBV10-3,CAISEHRDMESSNTGELFF,TGTGCCATCAGTGAGCATCGGGACATGGAATCTTCGAACACCGGGGAGCTGTTTTTT